This T cell receptor beta chain comes out of a study of regulatory T cells in long-lasting Graves disease. The germline V gene encodes CDR1 LGHDT and CDR2 YNNKEL (reference sequence). V lost 0 bases and J lost 10, with 9 bases in between. The CDR3 runs to 12 residues. Time point here: newly diagnosed GD, antithyroid drugs for less than 3 months. Isolated PBMC RNA provided the starting material for the TCR library. This clonotype was detected many times. The authors built TCR beta libraries using iRepertoire HTBI primers and Arm-PCR of CDR3 regions. TCRdb reprocessed the multiplex PCR reads with MiXCR, giving one entry per CDR3 protein. The sample consists of roughly 350,000 distinct CDR3 sequences, 16% of them appearing once. These data also featured in a second study, about T cells in Graves' hyperthyroidism and ophthalmopathy. In that study: Calling Graves' hyperthyroidism stable meant ophthalmopathy did not progress within 18 months.

The TCR originated in a man between 40 and 49 years old with Graves disease. This sequence joins TRBV3-1 and TRBJ1-1; possibly TRBD1 for D (5 bases). The source material was peripheral blood mononuclear cells (PBMCs), sampled at new diagnosis, from a patient treated with antithyroid drugs. CDR3 DNA sequence: TGTGCCAGCAGCCAAGAAACAGGCTTAGCTTTCTTT. Translated: CASSQETGLAFF. The variable domain in full, with the rest retrieved from reference TRBV3-1 and TRBJ1-1, is DTAVSQTPKYLVTQMGNDKSIKCEQNLGHDTMYWYKQDSKKFLKIMFSYNNKELIINETVPNRFSPKSPDKAHLNLHINSLELGDSAVYFCASSQETGLAFFGQGTRLTVV.